Below, 27 T cell receptor beta chains from the same sample are listed, as sequenced in a study of CD8+ T cells in alopecia areata. Reverse transcription of extracted RNA yielded cDNA, which provided the sequencing template. TCRdb keeps only in-frame clones here, not all; method: immunoSEQ multiplex PCR. This table has just over 150,000 clones, more than 45% appearing once. The specimen comprised CD8+ T cells sorted from blood, sampled at week 0. These receptors all stem from a human donor with alopecia areata.

This clone was detected only a few times. The gene calls are TRBV27 and TRBJ2-2, with D perhaps TRBD1 (5 bases). Between the trimmed V and J ends, which lost 4 bases and 7 bases, there was a span of 16 bases. CDR1 and CDR2 (germline): MNHEY, SMNVEV (reference sequence). This CDR3 has 15 residues. The CDR3 DNA follows: TGTGCCAGCAGTTCGTGGGGCGGAAAAATCGGGGAGCTGTTTTTT. Protein: CASSSWGGKIGELFF.

This clone showed up just a few times. The rearrangement links TRBV11-2 to TRBJ2-1; 11 bases match TRBD2. After removal of 2 bases from V and 5 bases from J, the junction contained 11 bases not matched to a gene. The CDR3 is made up of 18 amino acids. In germline, CDR1 is SGHAT, CDR2 FQNNGV. The CDR3 region has the DNA TGTGCCAGCAGCTTATGGGTAGCGGGGGGGAGACGCCACAATGAGCAGTTCTTC. It translates to CASSLWVAGGRRHNEQFF.

The chain uses TRBV5-1 and TRBJ1-1; D perhaps matches TRBD1 (5 bases). With 0 bases removed from V and 0 bases from J, the gap between germline ends came to 15 bases. CDR1 and CDR2 (germline): SGHRS, YFSETQ. The CDR3 is 17 amino acids. Here the CDR3 DNA reads TGCGCCAGCAGCTTGGCCAGTTTGGGACGAATGAACACTGAAGCTTTCTTT. It codes for CASSLASLGRMNTEAFF.

The chain uses TRBV29-1 and TRBJ1-5; D is uncertain. Germline loops: CDR1 SQVTM, CDR2 ANQGSEA. The CDR3 runs to 13 residues. The germline V and J ends were trimmed by 4 bases and 0 bases, with 7 bases remaining between them. The chain's CDR3 is CSVVIGSNQPQHF. The DNA for the CDR3 is TGCAGCGTTGTAATAGGTAGCAATCAGCCCCAGCATTTT. Full variable domain (rest looked up from reference TRBV29-1 and TRBJ1-5): SAVISQKPSRDICQRGTSLTIQCQVDSQVTMMFWYRQQPGQSLTLIATANQGSEATYESGFVIDKFPISRPNLTFSTLTVSNMSPEDSSIYLCSVVIGSNQPQHFGDGTRLSIL.

In this sample, this clone turned up once. V and J are TRBV4-3 and TRBJ1-1; D not resolved. Germline V CDR1 and CDR2: LGHNA, YSLEER. The CDR3 totals 15 residues. Deletions cut 0 bases from V and 5 bases from J, with 13 bases between. The CDR3 nucleotides read TGCGCCAGCAGCCAAGATCACGAAGGAAGAACTGAAGCTTTCTTT. As protein: CASSQDHEGRTEAFF.

This clone has more than one count but fewer than ten. The J gene is TRBJ2-7, the V gene TRBV25-1; no definite D call. The CDR3 has 11 residues. The V and J ends lost 5 bases and 4 bases respectively, with 6 bases between them. In germline, CDR1 is MGHDK, CDR2 SYGVNS. CDR3 coding DNA: TGTGCCAGCAGTACATCTTACGAGCAGTACTTC. This translates into CASSTSYEQYF.

In this sample, this clone is medium-sized. CDR3 sequence (DNA): TGTGCCAGCGGAGCCGGGAACTATGGCTACACCTTC. It yields the protein CASGAGNYGYTF. V usage is TRBV19 and J usage is TRBJ1-2; D is ambiguous. Germline V gene sequence: CDR1 LNHDA, CDR2 SQIVND (reference sequence). The CDR3 totals 12 residues. V was clipped by 9 bases and J by 2 bases, with 10 bases between them.

Only one count was recorded for this clone. The rearrangement uses TRBV25-1 and TRBJ1-6, with no clear D. V shed 2 bases and J shed 12 bases, with 8 bases lying between them. Germline lookup yields CDR1 MGHDK and CDR2 SYGVNS. The length of the CDR3 is 12 residues. The CDR3: CASSESLGPLHF. The CDR3 DNA sequence: TGTGCCAGCAGTGAAAGCCTCGGACCCCTCCACTTT.

This clone was found a few times. The chain links TRBV5-1 to TRBJ2-7; D unresolved. In germline, CDR1 is SGHRS, CDR2 YFSETQ. Trimming took off 1 base at V and 4 bases at J, with 9 bases between the two ends. The CDR3 contains 13 residues. The CDR3 bases are TGCGCCAGCAGCTTGATGCCCGAATACGAGCAGTACTTC. The encoded protein is CASSLMPEYEQYF.

This clone has more than one count but fewer than ten. The chain employs TRBV29-1 and TRBJ2-1, with 9 bases identical to TRBD2. The ends lost 5 bases at V and 3 bases at J; junction bases unmatched: 2. The CDR3 is made up of 13 amino acids. From germline, CDR1 is SQVTM and CDR2 ANQGSEA. CDR3 sequence reads: CSVSGGNYNEQFF. CDR3 sequence (DNA): TGCAGCGTTAGCGGGGGGAACTACAATGAGCAGTTCTTC.

The chain recombines TRBV7-2 with TRBJ2-7; D is unresolved. The CDR3 is made up of 12 amino acids. V was shortened by 5 bases and J by 3 bases, with 8 bases between the two germline ends. From germline, CDR1 is SGHTA and CDR2 FQGNSA. The CDR3 loop reads CASSPRVYEQYF. The CDR3 DNA is TGTGCCAGCAGCCCACGGGTCTACGAGCAGTACTTC.

This chain connects TRBV5-6 to TRBJ1-1; D is unclear. The CDR3 covers 12 residues. Germline CDR1 SGHDT, CDR2 YYEEEE. Trimming took 0 bases from V and 7 from J, leaving 7 bases between them. The chain's CDR3 is CASSLERGEAFF. The CDR3, as DNA: TGTGCCAGCAGCTTGGAGCGGGGTGAAGCTTTCTTT.

The V gene is TRBV5-1, the J gene TRBJ1-2; a weak D match, TRBD1 (6 bases). This CDR3 contains 14 residues. Germline loops: CDR1 SGHRS, CDR2 YFSETQ. With 3 bases removed from V and 6 bases from J, the gap between germline ends came to 15 bases. DNA for the CDR3: TGCGCCAGCAGCTACCGACAGGACCCGAATGGCTACACCTTC. This sequence encodes CASSYRQDPNGYTF.

The genes are TRBV7-9 and TRBJ1-1, with no clear D. The germline V gene encodes CDR1 SEHNR and CDR2 FQNEAQ (reference sequence). Trimming stripped 5 bases from V and 2 bases from J, with 15 bases between. The CDR3 sequence is 15 residues long. The DNA for the CDR3 is TGTGCCAGCAGCCCCGCCTCCAGAGAAAACACTGAAGCTTTCTTT. This encodes CASSPASRENTEAFF.

This chain uses TRBV29-1 with TRBJ2-6; D is possibly TRBD1 (6 bases). This CDR3 comprises 15 residues. Germline V gene sequence: CDR1 SQVTM, CDR2 ANQGSEA. Trimming removed 6 bases at V and 0 bases at J, with 12 bases between. DNA for the CDR3: TGCAGCGTCAAAACGGACAGCTCTGGGGCCAACGTCCTGACTTTC. Translated, it gives CSVKTDSSGANVLTF.

The CDR3 protein is CASSQDNWDSSYEQYF. DNA of the CDR3: TGCGCCAGCAGCCAAGATAATTGGGACAGCTCCTACGAGCAGTACTTC. This chain connects TRBV4-1 to TRBJ2-7; 7 positions agree with TRBD1. The CDR3 is 16 amino acids. J was trimmed by 0 bases and V by 0 bases; bases with no gene match: 5. Per the germline V gene, CDR1 is MGHRA and CDR2 is YSYEKL.

This chain joins TRBV11-2 and TRBJ1-6; TRBD1 is a possible D gene (5 bases). The CDR3 runs 17 residues. V lost 1 base and J lost 6, with 16 bases in between. Looked up from germline, CDR1 is SGHAT and CDR2 is FQNNGV. This chain's CDR3 is CASSLANSGLINSPLHF. CDR3 sequence (DNA): TGTGCCAGCAGCTTAGCCAACTCGGGACTGATTAATTCACCCCTCCACTTT.

The sample holds a few counts of this clone. The chain is built from TRBV11-2 and TRBJ2-2, with D perhaps TRBD1 (5 bases). V lost 5 bases, J lost 5 bases, and 12 bases lay in between. The CDR3 contains 14 residues. The germline CDR1 and CDR2 sequences are SGHAT and FQNNGV. The CDR3 here is CASSPDSFTGELFF. The CDR3 DNA is TGTGCCAGCAGCCCCGACAGTTTTACCGGGGAGCTGTTTTTT.

The chain has TRBV13 and TRBJ2-7; 9 nucleotides align to TRBD1. Trimming took 5 bases from V and 3 from J; bases not matched to a gene: 11. Germline CDR1 and CDR2: PRHDT and FYEKMQ (reference sequence). The CDR3 contains 16 residues. This CDR3 reads CASSVAGTGIIYEQYF. CDR3 sequence (DNA): TGTGCCAGCAGCGTGGCCGGGACAGGGATAATCTACGAGCAGTACTTC.

This chain connects TRBV7-9 to TRBJ1-5; 11 nucleotides line up with TRBD1. V was pared by 10 bases and J by 7 bases, with 3 bases of the junction left unmatched. This CDR3 region has 12 residues. Germline V gene lookup returns CDR1 SEHNR and CDR2 FQNEAQ (reference sequence). As DNA, the CDR3 is TGTGCCACCGGGACAGGGGGACAGCCCCAGCATTTT. It encodes CATGTGGQPQHF.

This clone was counted a single time. The chain's CDR3 is CASSLYFSGQGAGEQFF. The CDR3 bases are TGTGCCAGCAGCTTATACTTCTCTGGGCAGGGCGCGGGTGAGCAGTTCTTC. The chain is built from TRBV7-2 and TRBJ2-1; tentatively, D is TRBD1 or TRBD2 (5 bases each). V dropped 2 bases and J dropped 9 bases, with 23 bases sitting between them. Per germline, CDR1 SGHTA and CDR2 FQGNSA. The CDR3 contains 17 residues.

Regarding this clone: Other nucleotide sequences from this sample produce the same CDR3. The chain has TRBV5-1 and TRBJ2-3; D gene ambiguous. CDR3 length: 13 amino acids. The V end was cut by 4 bases, the J end by 0 bases, with 6 bases between. From germline, CDR1 is SGHRS and CDR2 YFSETQ. The CDR3 nucleotides are TGCGCCAGCAGCCTCAGTAGCACAGATACGCAGTATTTT. Translation gives CASSLSSTDTQYF. Full variable domain (rest looked up from reference TRBV5-1 and TRBJ2-3): KAGVTQTPRYLIKTRGQQVTLSCSPISGHRSVSWYQQTPGQGLQFLFEYFSETQRNKGNFPGRFSGRQFSNSRSEMNVSTLELGDSALYLCASSLSSTDTQYFGPGTRLTVL.

The CDR3 protein is CSAEDSSTYEQYF. CDR3 in DNA: TGCAGCGCAGAAGACAGTAGTACCTACGAGCAGTACTTC. V is TRBV29-1 and J is TRBJ2-7, with a weak D call TRBD1 (5 bases). Germline assignment: CDR1 SQVTM and CDR2 ANQGSEA. Trimming removed 7 bases at V and 2 bases at J, with 15 bases between. This CDR3 is 13 amino acids long.

This chain connects TRBV29-1 to TRBJ1-1, with TRBD1 matching 10 bases. Germline V CDR1 and CDR2: SQVTM, ANQGSEA. V was pared by 5 bases and J by 4 bases, with 10 bases of the junction left unmatched. The CDR3 runs 15 residues. The CDR3, as DNA: TGCAGCGTTATTCCCGGGACAGGGGAGGCCACTGAAGCTTTCTTT. Its protein is CSVIPGTGEATEAFF.

The chain joins TRBV29-1 to TRBJ2-1, with D hard to call. The CDR3 length is 12 residues. Germline V gene lookup returns CDR1 SQVTM and CDR2 ANQGSEA. Trimming shortened V by 7 bases and J by 7 bases, and 14 bases separated the two germline ends. DNA of the CDR3: TGCAGCGCCTCCTTCTACGGTAATGAGCAGTTCTTC. Encoded protein: CSASFYGNEQFF.

This clone has just a few counts. The V gene is TRBV29-1, the J gene TRBJ2-2; tentatively, D is TRBD1 or TRBD2 (5 bases each). This CDR3 has 10 amino acids. Germline CDR1 reads SQVTM; CDR2 reads ANQGSEA. Trimming stripped 7 bases from V and 7 bases from J, with 7 bases between. The CDR3 is CSGGDGELFF. In nucleotides, the CDR3 is TGCAGCGGAGGGGACGGGGAGCTGTTTTTT.

This chain joins TRBV6-1 and TRBJ2-7; weak D call: TRBD1 (5 bases). The V end was cut by 4 bases, the J end by 4 bases, with 11 bases between. Germline assignment: CDR1 MNHNS and CDR2 SASEGT. The CDR3 runs to 13 residues. The CDR3 reads CASSADNPYEQYF. The DNA for the CDR3 is TGTGCCAGCAGTGCGGACAACCCGTACGAGCAGTACTTC.